Listed here is a single T cell receptor beta chain. Its antigen is unknown. Base qualities are not at hand, and no much larger clone is one base apart. Stable Graves' hyperthyroidism was defined as no progression to ophthalmopathy during 18 months of follow-up. The hyperthyroidism patients were between 18 and 65 years old and newly diagnosed, with a disease duration of less than 2 months. The study excluded patients with uncontrolled infections, other autoimmune diseases, pregnancy or lactation. Diagnoses relied on clinical symptoms, serum thyroxine and TRAb, thyroid ultrasound and orbital computed tomography. PBMCs were separated from roughly 10 ml of fresh peripheral blood using Ficoll-Paque density gradient centrifugation. Total RNA was extracted using Trizol reagent, and RNA quality was assessed on an Agilent 2100 Bioanalyzer. The source of the sample is a study of T cells in Graves' hyperthyroidism and ophthalmopathy (dated by TCRdb to 2018 to 2020). For context, the study as a whole: Peripheral blood was sampled at the time of initial diagnosis, prior to any treatment. Thyroid tissue and blood T-cell repertoires from six Graves' hyperthyroidism patients were also compared in the study. TCR V-J signatures able to tell the groups apart were searched for in a discovery cohort of 90 to 100 patients, of whom more than 40 had Graves' ophthalmopathy and about 60 had stable Graves' hyperthyroidism. TCR Vbeta CDR3 sequencing of 135 peripheral blood samples (over 40 ophthalmopathy, 75 hyperthyroidism and around 17 progressor patients) is reported in the paper. Prospective prediction of ophthalmopathy was tested in an independent validation cohort consisting of 18 to 20 hyperthyroidism patients and approximately 16 patients who later progressed to ophthalmopathy. Once sampling was done, hyperthyroidism patients were given methimazole at a starting dose of 30 mg daily, whereas ophthalmopathy patients were given high-dose intravenous methylprednisolone. The 100 discovery patients were randomly divided into training and test sets at a 7:3 ratio.

The paper as a whole reports these results and caveats: In cross-validation, a model built on a 13 V-J signature told ophthalmopathy apart from stable hyperthyroidism with 85% to 90% sensitivity and roughly 81% specificity, and in testing the same model reached 80%/75%. No statistical method was used to fix the sample size in advance, and group allocation was not hidden from the investigators. Most expanded thyroid clonotypes (frequency above 0.001) were also found in blood, which suggests that blood repertoires may mirror thyroid immune responses. In validation, the model predicted progression to ophthalmopathy with 55% to 71% sensitivity and 72% to 85% specificity, a median of about 6.7 months before onset.

Amplification of TCR beta CDR3 regions was carried out from RNA transcripts. For the first round of RT-PCR on the TCR CDR3, the HTBI primer set was used together with the Qiagen OneStep RT-PCR kit. A second multiplex PCR round built the libraries, followed by size selection and purification. Sequencing of the libraries was done on an Illumina HiSeq2000 using paired-end 100 bp reads. The study's processing was this. SOAPnuke was used to process the raw data, with reads discarded if the reads contained adapters or uncalled bases, had a mean Phred below 15, or lacked an exact constant-primer or identifier match. COPE v1.2.5 was used to merge the high-quality paired reads, and each unique nucleotide sequence was defined as a clonotype. MiTCR v1.1 was used to align clonotypes to the IMGT TRBV, TRBD and TRBJ reference segments. Analysis was restricted to V-J combinations with a frequency above 0.0001, which covered roughly 99% of repertoires. The TCS score was defined as the ratio of F50 (clonal expansion) to E x V (chaos), calculated using BLOSUM62-based TCRdist between CDR3 peptides within each V-J. Welch's t-statistics and random forest reduced fewer than 600 V-J features to about 12, which were used in a naive Bayes classifier (R e1071). TCRdb reran the public reads through fastp at Q25 and MiXCR, keeping productive beta chains. Each entry is one CDR3 protein sequence, shown with its most common DNA and genes. None of the V and J calls come from the authors' own analysis; TCRdb made them. The table for this sample lists over 200,000 distinct CDR3 sequences; more than 15% of them were counted only once. The ten top clones hold 50% of the sample.

V was cut back by 0 bases and J by 6 bases, leaving a gap of 11 bases between them. The germline V gene encodes CDR1 LNHNV and CDR2 YYDKDF (reference sequence). The CDR3 spans 14 residues, from the cysteine through the phenylalanine. Only the CDR3 region is kept as DNA, spanning 42 bases read in frame from base 1. This TCR was sampled from a man aged 45-65 years with Graves' hyperthyroidism. The chain is encoded by TRBV15 joined to TRBJ2-5; the D gene cannot be resolved reliably. Source material: blood. The DNA is TGTGCCACCAGCAGAGATCGAGCGAGGAAGACCCAGTACTTC. Its translation is CATSRDRARKTQYF.